Sequencing of this TCR beta chain was carried out in a study of cytomegalovirus exposure and HLA in healthy donors. Study-wide results and caveats: Within the data, a cluster of highly shared sequence variants was likely a sequencing artifact.

Primers for the PCR totalled 60 Vbeta and 13 Jbeta. The table came from immunoSEQ multiplex PCR; TCRdb's copy has only in-frame clones and leaves some out. The sample gives around 150,000 clones, about four fifths of which show up once; 4% to 4.5% is in the top ten. This CDR3 has 14 amino acids. Trimming took 2 bases from V and 7 from J; bases not matched to a gene: 4. Germline CDR1 reads LGHNA; CDR2 reads YSLEER. This clone was seen just once. Its antigen remains unidentified. This sequence joins TRBV4-3 and TRBJ1-2, with 10 bases identical to TRBD1. The sample taken for sequencing was PBMCs. The sequence came from a woman in her thirties or forties in good health and CMV-seropositive. CDR3 nucleotides: TGCGCCAGCAGCCAAACCGGGACAGGGGTTGGCTACACCTTC. It is translated as CASSQTGTGVGYTF.